Listed here are 24 T cell receptor beta chains from one sample, sequenced in a study of vaccination and CD4 T cells after COVID-19. Specified treatment: roughly ten-day PBMC culture with coronavirus spike peptide pools or control peptides (ViraFEST assay). The Oncomine TCR Beta short-read assay was applied to DNA of cultured CD4+ T cells. TCRdb fed the PCR reads into MiXCR, producing one record per CDR3 protein. The table includes roughly 16,000 distinct CDR3 sequences, around 75% detected once. Antigens for these TCRs are unknown. Material: CD4+ T cells from blood, cultured in vitro, obtained after SARS-CoV-2 vaccination. Receptor source: a human donor who received a COVID-19 vaccine.

Notes on this clonotype: The junction departs from germline at one end; a sequencing error may be responsible. The chain uses TRBV5-4 and TRBJ2-3, with D perhaps matching TRBD1 (6 bases). From germline, CDR1 is SGHNT and CDR2 YYREEE (reference sequence). This CDR3 has 16 residues. CDR3 bases: TGTGCCAGCAGCTCCCCTGCTAGAGCAGAGACAGGTACGCAGTATTTT. The encoded protein is CASSSPARAETGTQYF.

The chain uses TRBV12-3 or TRBV12-4 and TRBJ1-5; TRBD1 agrees at 11 bases. The ends lost 4 bases at V and 2 bases at J; junction bases unmatched: 1. This CDR3 has 15 amino acids. In DNA, the CDR3 is TGTGCCAGCAGTTGGACAGGGGGCGGCAATCAGCCCCAGCATTTT. Translated, it gives CASSWTGGGNQPQHF.

This clonotype turned up a few times. The chain employs TRBV7-8 and TRBJ2-3; 11 positions match TRBD2. Germline values: CDR1 SGHVS, CDR2 FQNEAQ. V shed 1 base, J shed 5 bases, and the junction held 5 bases outside the gene matches. The CDR3 runs to 16 residues. The CDR3 region is CASSLVSGGAVDTQYF. The CDR3 DNA reads as TGTGCCAGCAGCTTAGTTAGCGGGGGGGCCGTAGATACGCAGTATTTT. Based on the CDR3 plus reference TRBV7-8 and TRBJ2-3, the full variable domain is GAGVSQSPRYKVAKRGQDVALRCDPISGHVSLFWYQQALGQGPEFLTYFQNEAQLDKSGLPSDRFFAERPEGSVSTLKIQRTQQEDSAVYLCASSLVSGGAVDTQYFGPGTRLTVL.

The chain is built from TRBV21-1 and TRBJ2-3; TRBD1 is taken as the D call from the table, unchecked against the DNA. TRBV21-1 is annotated as a pseudogene. CDR3 length equals 16 residues. In DNA, the CDR3 is TGTGCCAGCAGCAACCGGGGCGGGGGTCCGATCGATACGCAGTATTTT. Translating gives CASSNRGGGPIDTQYF.

This clonotype was observed a single time. This chain joins TRBV2 and TRBJ1-1; 7 bases line up with TRBD1. Germline CDR1 SNHLY, CDR2 FYNNEI. CDR3 size: 14 residues. J was trimmed by 3 bases and V by 7 bases; bases with no gene match: 8. The CDR3 region is CASMTQGYDTEAFF. The DNA for the CDR3 is TGTGCCAGCATGACACAGGGGTATGACACTGAAGCTTTCTTT.

The rearrangement joins TRBV30 to TRBJ1-5; no clear D. The germline V gene has CDR1 GTSNPN and CDR2 SVGIG (reference sequence). Trimming removed 0 bases from V and 2 bases from J, with 11 bases in between. The CDR3 runs to 15 residues. CDR3 coding DNA: TGTGCCTGGAGTGTACCAGGACCTCGCAATCAGCCCCAGCATTTT. This codes for CAWSVPGPRNQPQHF. Using reference TRBV30 and TRBJ1-5 for the parts outside the CDR3, the full variable domain is SQTIHQWPATLVQPVGSPLSLECTVEGTSNPNLYWYRQAAGRGLQLLFYSVGIGQISSEVPQNLSASRPQDRQFILSSKKLLLSDSGFYLCAWSVPGPRNQPQHFGDGTRLSIL.

The genes are TRBV7-8 and TRBJ1-2; the D is unclear. Trimming pared 0 bases from V and 7 bases from J, leaving 6 bases between. Per germline, CDR1 SGHVS and CDR2 FQNEAQ. The length of the CDR3 is 12 residues. The CDR3 spells CASSLAGSGYTF. DNA for the CDR3: TGTGCCAGCAGCTTAGCTGGGTCTGGCTACACCTTC.

The chain is built from TRBV6-1 and TRBJ1-5, with TRBD1 matching over 7 bases. Germline CDR1 is MNHNS and CDR2 is SASEGT. This CDR3 spans 15 amino acids. Trimming cost V 6 bases and J 1 base; bases outside gene matches: 6. The CDR3 here is CASSSGTESNQPQHF. The CDR3 bases are TGTGCCAGCAGCTCCGGGACAGAAAGCAATCAGCCCCAGCATTTT.

This rearrangement joins TRBV2 to TRBJ2-1, with D unclear. V shed 3 bases and J shed 10 bases, with 10 bases lying between them. The CDR3 totals 12 residues. Germline CDR1 reads SNHLY; CDR2 reads FYNNEI. The CDR3 reads CASSDPRPEQFF. For the CDR3, the DNA is TGTGCCAGCAGTGATCCGAGGCCCGAGCAGTTCTTC.

V usage is TRBV6-1 and J usage is TRBJ1-1, with 9 bases fitting TRBD1. The CDR3 length is 14 residues. The V and J ends lost 9 bases and 0 bases, in that order; junction bases with no gene match: 5. Germline loops: CDR1 MNHNS, CDR2 SASEGT. The CDR3 DNA reads as TGTGCCAGTGGGACAGGGAGGATGAACACTGAAGCTTTCTTT. This gives the protein CASGTGRMNTEAFF.

This clonotype was seen a few times. The chain combines TRBV12-3 or TRBV12-4 with TRBJ1-1; D is unresolved. V lost 1 base to trimming and J lost 5 bases, with 5 bases between them. The CDR3 length is 12 residues. The CDR3 sequence is CASSLGATEAFF. The CDR3 region has the DNA TGTGCCAGCAGTTTAGGGGCGACTGAAGCTTTCTTT.

This CDR3 is CSARNRGPREAFF. CDR3 coding DNA: TGCAGTGCTCGAAACAGGGGCCCCCGTGAAGCTTTCTTT. This chain uses TRBV20-1 with TRBJ1-1; 7 positions agree with TRBD1. The ends lost 5 bases at V and 7 bases at J; junction bases unmatched: 10. Germline V gene data show CDR1 as DFQATT and CDR2 as SNEGSKA (reference sequence). The CDR3 runs 13 residues.

The CDR3 protein is CAWSKRDNSPLHF. The CDR3 DNA sequence: TGTGCCTGGAGTAAACGGGATAATTCACCCCTCCACTTT. The J gene is TRBJ1-6, the V gene TRBV30; D remains ambiguous. CDR1 is GTSNPN, CDR2 SVGIG, per germline (reference sequence). CDR3 length: 13 amino acids. With 2 bases removed from V and 5 bases from J, the gap between germline ends came to 7 bases.

The chain employs TRBV15 and TRBJ1-2, with 7 bases that match TRBD1. Germline assignment: CDR1 LNHNV and CDR2 YYDKDF (reference sequence). This CDR3 contains 16 residues. The ends lost 0 bases at V and 5 bases at J; junction bases unmatched: 9. The DNA of the CDR3 is TGTGCCACCAGCAGAGACTTCTCTATACAGGGGTATGGCTACACCTTC. Translation: CATSRDFSIQGYGYTF.

V usage is TRBV7-6 and J usage is TRBJ1-5, with 7 nucleotides matching TRBD1. Germline V gene sequence: CDR1 SGHVS, CDR2 FNYEAQ. This CDR3 has 15 amino acids. The J segment lost 4 bases and the V segment lost 1 base, leaving 4 bases of the junction unmatched. This CDR3 reads CASSLGRGPNQPQHF. CDR3 nucleotide sequence: TGTGCCAGCAGCTTAGGTAGGGGGCCTAATCAGCCCCAGCATTTT.

The rearrangement joins TRBV25-1 to TRBJ1-6; TRBD1 agrees at 8 bases. CDR1 MGHDK and CDR2 SYGVNS come from the germline V gene. The junction had 8 bases not matched to a gene; V was cut back by 3 bases and J by 7 bases. This CDR3 has 16 amino acids. The CDR3 DNA reads as TGTGCCAGCAGTGACCGCAGAACAGGGGGGAATTCACCCCTCCACTTT. This gives the protein CASSDRRTGGNSPLHF. The whole variable domain, remainder taken from reference TRBV25-1 and TRBJ1-6, is EADIYQTPRYLVIGTGKKITLECSQTMGHDKMYWYQQDPGMELHLIHYSYGVNSTEKGDLSSESTVSRIRTEHFPLTLESARPSHTSQYLCASSDRRTGGNSPLHFGNGTRLTVT.

V is TRBV18 and J is TRBJ2-5; no definite D call. Trimming took off 3 bases at V and 4 bases at J, with 15 bases between the two ends. CDR3 size: 15 residues. The V gene's germline CDR1 is KGHSH and CDR2 LQKENI. CDR3 amino acids: CASSPTTRVVETQYF. CDR3 nucleotide sequence: TGTGCCAGCTCACCCACGACAAGGGTAGTAGAGACCCAGTACTTC.

This chain joins TRBV21-1 and TRBJ2-5; no DNA check was done on the table's D call, TRBD1. TRBV21-1 is tagged as a pseudogene. The CDR3 has 19 residues. The CDR3 loop reads CASSKVSNGGDRTQETQYF. CDR3 coding DNA: TGTGCCAGCAGCAAAGTTAGCAACGGGGGGGATCGGACCCAAGAGACCCAGTACTTC.

V gene TRBV20-1 combines with J gene TRBJ1-6, with TRBD1 matching 7 bases. V was pared by 1 base and J by 3 bases, with 6 bases of the junction left unmatched. In germline, CDR1 is DFQATT, CDR2 SNEGSKA (reference sequence). The CDR3 consists of 16 residues. As DNA, the CDR3 is TGCAGTGCTAGAGGGGCAGGGGGGATCTATAATTCACCCCTCCACTTT. As protein: CSARGAGGIYNSPLHF.

This chain links TRBV6-5 with TRBJ2-2; maybe TRBD1 (6 bases). Trimming left V 1 base short and J 1 base short, with 7 bases between. Germline V gives CDR1 MNHEY, CDR2 SVGAGI. The CDR3 length is 15 residues. The CDR3 sequence is CASSYWGQNTGELFF. The CDR3 DNA reads as TGTGCCAGCAGTTACTGGGGACAGAACACCGGGGAGCTGTTTTTT.

Only one count was recorded for this clonotype. The CDR3 loop reads CASSLVGGLSNYGYTF. CDR3 nucleotides: TGTGCCAGCAGCTTAGTGGGCGGGCTATCCAACTATGGCTACACCTTC. The rearrangement uses TRBV7-8 and TRBJ1-2; no definite D call. The ends were cut back, 1 base at V and 2 bases at J, with 14 bases in the middle. This CDR3 is built from 16 residues. The germline V gene has CDR1 SGHVS and CDR2 FQNEAQ.

This clonotype was observed once. The chain recombines TRBV12-3 or TRBV12-4 with TRBJ1-6; perhaps TRBD1 as D (5 bases). Trimming took 4 bases from V and 5 from J, leaving 9 bases between them. The CDR3 has 14 amino acids. The CDR3 coding sequence is TGTGCCAGCAGTTCCGACAGAGATAATTCACCCCTCCACTTT. Protein product: CASSSDRDNSPLHF.

J is TRBJ2-2 and V is TRBV19; TRBD2 matches at 7 bases. V shed 1 base and J 3 bases; nucleotides not matched to a gene: 5. The germline gives CDR1 LNHDA, CDR2 SQIVND (reference sequence). This CDR3 is built from 16 residues. CDR3 nucleotide sequence: TGTGCCAGTAGTATAGGTGGACTAGAGGACACCGGGGAGCTGTTTTTT. This translates into CASSIGGLEDTGELFF.

This chain connects TRBV6-2 or TRBV6-3 to TRBJ1-2; D call uncertain. CDR1 and CDR2 (germline): MNHEY, SVGEGT. V lost 0 bases to trimming and J lost 6 bases, with 14 bases between them. The length of the CDR3 is 15 residues. DNA of the CDR3: TGTGCCAGCAGTTACTCGAACTTTCGAGAGGATGGCTACACCTTC. As protein: CASSYSNFREDGYTF.